These 30 T cell receptor beta chains were sequenced from one sample in a study of control samples from healthy donors and cancer patients. Clones were sequenced by immunoSEQ multiplex PCR, and TCRdb holds only the in-frame ones, with some missing. The sample yields over 200,000 clones, roughly 87% seen once. Sequenced: PBMCs. All receptors come from a woman aged 55-75 years with lung cancer.

J is TRBJ1-4 and V is TRBV3-1 (or the pseudogene TRBV3-2); D is unclear. V lost 4 bases and J 5 bases, leaving 17 bases between the germline ends. Germline loops: CDR1 LGHDT, CDR2 YNNKEL (reference sequence). The CDR3 runs 16 residues. Written as DNA, the CDR3 is TGTGCCAGCAGCCCTACCTCGGAGACCAGGAATGAAAAACTGTTTTTT. This translates into CASSPTSETRNEKLFF.

The V gene is TRBV6-2 or TRBV6-3, the J gene TRBJ2-3; D is unclear. V was cut by 5 bases and J by 6 bases, with 6 bases left in between. CDR1 is MNHEY and CDR2 is SVGEGT in the germline V gene. This CDR3 region has 11 residues. Here the CDR3 reads CASSQTDTQYF. The DNA for the CDR3 is TGTGCCAGCAGTCAAACCGATACGCAGTATTTT.

The chain carries TRBV25-1 and TRBJ2-1, with unresolved D. V lost 6 bases, J lost 13 bases, and 16 bases lay in between. This CDR3 comprises 12 residues. Germline CDR1 and CDR2: MGHDK and SYGVNS. CDR3: CASSLDTAYQFF. In DNA form, the CDR3 reads TGTGCCAGCAGCCTCGACACTGCGTACCAGTTCTTC.

V gene TRBV2 combines with J gene TRBJ2-2; D not certain. Trimming shortened V by 4 bases and J by 9 bases, and 12 bases separated the two germline ends. Germline CDR1 SNHLY, CDR2 FYNNEI. CDR3 length equals 13 residues. The CDR3 reads CASSVGARRELFF. In nucleotides, the CDR3 is TGTGCCAGCAGTGTAGGAGCCAGGCGGGAGCTGTTTTTT.

The gene calls are TRBV10-1 and TRBJ2-3, with TRBD2 matching 8 bases. The V gene's germline CDR1 is WNHNN and CDR2 SYGVQD (reference sequence). J was trimmed by 4 bases and V by 2 bases; bases with no gene match: 8. CDR3 size: 16 residues. CDR3 amino acids: CASSERSGGPPDTQYF. The CDR3 region has the DNA TGCGCCAGCAGTGAGAGGAGCGGGGGCCCCCCAGATACGCAGTATTTT.

This chain uses TRBV7-3 with TRBJ2-1; TRBD1 matches at 7 bases. Looked up from germline, CDR1 is SGHTA and CDR2 is FQGTGA. There are 15 residues in the CDR3. With 5 bases clipped from V and 5 bases from J, the junction kept 9 bases outside the gene matches. The CDR3 region is CASSRYRGTNNEQFF. CDR3 DNA: TGTGCCAGCAGCCGATACAGGGGAACTAACAATGAGCAGTTCTTC.

V is TRBV28 and J is TRBJ2-2; 7 bases line up with TRBD1. With 7 bases clipped from V and 6 bases from J, the junction kept 5 bases outside the gene matches. CDR3 length equals 13 residues. Germline CDR1 is MDHEN and CDR2 is SYDVKM. The DNA of the CDR3 is TGTGCCAGCACGACAGGGCCACCCGGGGAGCTGTTTTTT. Amino acid sequence: CASTTGPPGELFF.

DNA for the CDR3: TGTGCCAGTAGTACCCTAGACAACCCCTACGAGCAGTACTTC. Its protein product is CASSTLDNPYEQYF. The V gene is TRBV19, the J gene TRBJ2-7; D remains unclear. CDR1 is LNHDA and CDR2 is SQIVND in the germline V gene (reference sequence). The germline V and J ends were trimmed by 4 bases and 2 bases, with 12 bases remaining between them. The CDR3 contains 14 residues.

V gene TRBV9 combines with J gene TRBJ1-3; D is unclear. Germline CDR1 and CDR2: SGDLS and YYNGEE. Trimming took 1 base from V and 0 from J, leaving 11 bases between them. The CDR3 has 16 amino acids. CDR3 nucleotides: TGTGCCAGCAGCGTATCGTGGGGTCCCTCTGGAAACACCATATATTTT. It encodes CASSVSWGPSGNTIYF. The entire variable domain, with the rest obtained from reference TRBV9 and TRBJ1-3, is as follows: DSGVTQTPKHLITATGQRVTLRCSPRSGDLSVYWYQQSLDQGLQFLIQYYNGEERAKGNILERFSAQQFPDLHSELNLSSLELGDSALYFCASSVSWGPSGNTIYFGEGSWLTVV.

Only one count was recorded for this clone. The rearrangement uses TRBV19 and TRBJ1-6; D ambiguous. V gave up 5 bases and J gave up 8 bases, with 7 bases separating them. The CDR3 length is 12 residues. The germline V gene has CDR1 LNHDA and CDR2 SQIVND (reference sequence). CDR3 bases: TGTGCCAGTAGTCCTCGAGATTCACCCCTCCACTTT. Residues: CASSPRDSPLHF.

The CDR3 region has the DNA TGCAGCGTTCGGACAGGCTCATCCTACGAGCAGTACTTC. It yields the protein CSVRTGSSYEQYF. The rearrangement links TRBV29-1 to TRBJ2-7, with 7 positions matching TRBD1. V dropped 5 bases and J dropped 1; count of bases not matched to a gene: 5. CDR3 length: 13 amino acids. The germline V gene has CDR1 SQVTM and CDR2 ANQGSEA.

The chain has TRBV4-1 and TRBJ1-4; D not resolved. This CDR3 has 15 residues. Germline CDR1 reads MGHRA; CDR2 reads YSYEKL. V was clipped by 1 base and J by 5 bases, with 11 bases between them. The DNA for the CDR3 is TGCGCCAGCAGCCAAGGAGGGTCCAGGAATGAAAAACTGTTTTTT. Its translation: CASSQGGSRNEKLFF.

The rearrangement uses TRBV3-1 (or the pseudogene TRBV3-2) and TRBJ2-3; tentative D call: TRBD1 (6 bases). This CDR3 has 13 amino acids. V lost 4 bases and J lost 9, with 14 bases in between. CDR1 LGHDT and CDR2 YNNKEL come from the germline V gene (reference sequence). Here the CDR3 DNA reads TGTGCCAGCAGCCCCCCCCAGGGACACACGCAGTATTTT. Amino acids: CASSPPQGHTQYF.

The chain uses TRBV28 and TRBJ2-7; a possible D gene is TRBD2 (6 bases). V lost 2 bases to trimming and J lost 3 bases, with 11 bases between them. The CDR3 is made up of 14 amino acids. The germline V gene encodes CDR1 MDHEN and CDR2 SYDVKM. The CDR3 sequence is CASSLTGEVYEQYF. CDR3 bases: TGTGCCAGCAGTTTAACGGGGGAGGTCTACGAGCAGTACTTC.

The rearrangement uses TRBV19 and TRBJ1-2; 9 bases align to TRBD1. CDR3 length: 15 residues. Trimming removed 4 bases from V and 4 bases from J; junction bases left unmatched: 7. Germline CDR1 LNHDA, CDR2 SQIVND (reference sequence). Here the CDR3 reads CASSRPGQGRYGYTF. The CDR3 DNA reads as TGTGCCAGTAGTAGACCCGGACAGGGGCGCTATGGCTACACCTTC.

This clone has a handful of counts. The rearrangement links TRBV5-1 to TRBJ2-1; 8 bases line up with TRBD2. Trimming cost V 2 bases and J 9 bases; bases outside gene matches: 10. CDR3 length: 15 residues. CDR1 is SGHRS and CDR2 is YFSETQ in the germline V gene. The CDR3: CASSFTAGGSSEQFF. The CDR3 DNA sequence: TGCGCCAGCAGCTTTACGGCGGGAGGATCGAGTGAGCAGTTCTTC. Looking up the rest from reference TRBV5-1 and TRBJ2-1 gives the full variable domain: KAGVTQTPRYLIKTRGQQVTLSCSPISGHRSVSWYQQTPGQGLQFLFEYFSETQRNKGNFPGRFSGRQFSNSRSEMNVSTLELGDSALYLCASSFTAGGSSEQFFGPGTRLTVL.

A few counts support this clone. The CDR3 DNA follows: TGTGCCAGGGGGGGGGAGGAGACCCAGTACTTC. The encoded protein is CARGGEETQYF. V usage is TRBV7-9 and J usage is TRBJ2-5, with TRBD2 identical over 7 bases. Trimming took 9 bases from V and 5 from J; bases not matched to a gene: 3. Germline CDR1 SEHNR, CDR2 FQNEAQ (reference sequence). The CDR3 consists of 11 residues.

This clone was seen a handful of times. The chain links TRBV28 to TRBJ1-5; D unresolved. V lost 4 bases to trimming and J lost 0 bases, with 7 bases between them. Germline V gene lookup returns CDR1 MDHEN and CDR2 SYDVKM. The CDR3 totals 14 residues. The CDR3 DNA reads TGTGCCAGCAGTTACAGACATAGCAATCAGCCCCAGCATTTT. It encodes CASSYRHSNQPQHF.

This clone has a single count. The J gene is TRBJ1-4, the V gene TRBV7-9; no clear D gene. Germline lookup yields CDR1 SEHNR and CDR2 FQNEAQ (reference sequence). CDR3 size: 14 residues. V lost 3 bases, J lost 7 bases, and 12 bases lay in between. This chain's CDR3 is CASSLFAEGEKLFF. In DNA form, the CDR3 reads TGTGCCAGCAGCTTGTTTGCTGAGGGTGAAAAACTGTTTTTT.

The chain has TRBV3-1 (or the pseudogene TRBV3-2) and TRBJ1-3; D is unclear. With 0 bases removed from V and 4 bases from J, the gap between germline ends came to 7 bases. Germline values: CDR1 LGHDT, CDR2 YNNKEL (reference sequence). The CDR3 covers 14 residues. The CDR3 coding sequence is TGTGCCAGCAGCCAAGATCAGGCGGGAAACACCATATATTTT. Residues: CASSQDQAGNTIYF.

The CDR3 nucleotides are TGTGCCAGCAGCCTTCCCGGGAAGGTGGAGACCCAGTACTTC. Its translation: CASSLPGKVETQYF. V gene TRBV2 combines with J gene TRBJ2-5, with a weak D call TRBD2 (5 bases). Germline CDR1 is SNHLY and CDR2 is FYNNEI. The CDR3 has 14 amino acids. The V and J ends lost 6 bases and 5 bases respectively, with 16 bases between them.

This rearrangement joins TRBV13 to TRBJ1-1; D uncertain. CDR3 length: 12 residues. The V and J ends lost 6 bases and 0 bases respectively, with 5 bases between them. Germline assignment: CDR1 PRHDT and CDR2 FYEKMQ (reference sequence). CDR3: CASRVLNTEAFF. CDR3 bases: TGTGCCAGCAGAGTTTTGAACACTGAAGCTTTCTTT.

This clone was observed a few times. The V call is TRBV27, the J call TRBJ1-4; D may be TRBD1 (5 bases). Per germline, CDR1 MNHEY and CDR2 SMNVEV (reference sequence). V was clipped by 2 bases and J by 8 bases, with 15 bases between them. This CDR3 comprises 15 residues. The CDR3 DNA reads TGTGCCAGCAGTTTACAGGGAAACCAGTGGGAAAAACTGTTTTTT. Translated: CASSLQGNQWEKLFF.

V is TRBV5-1 and J is TRBJ2-7, with 8 bases fitting TRBD1. In germline, CDR1 is SGHRS, CDR2 YFSETQ. V was pared by 1 base and J by 4 bases, with 4 bases of the junction left unmatched. The CDR3 is made up of 14 amino acids. The CDR3 DNA reads as TGCGCCAGCAGCTTGCAGACAGGGGAATACGAGCAGTACTTC. Amino acid sequence: CASSLQTGEYEQYF.

As DNA, the CDR3 is TGTGCCATCAGTGAAAACAGGGGGAACGAGCAGTACTTC. Translating gives CAISENRGNEQYF. The chain joins TRBV10-3 to TRBJ2-7, with 8 bases lining up with TRBD1. Germline V CDR1 and CDR2: ENHRY, SYGVKD. V dropped 3 bases and J dropped 5; count of bases not matched to a gene: 3. The CDR3 has 13 residues.

The chain uses TRBV28 and TRBJ1-1; a weak D match, TRBD1 (5 bases). V dropped 7 bases and J dropped 4 bases, with 13 bases sitting between them. This CDR3 is 13 amino acids long. CDR1 MDHEN and CDR2 SYDVKM come from the germline V gene. The CDR3 sequence: CASNGQGLTEAFF. CDR3 nucleotide sequence: TGTGCCAGCAACGGGCAGGGCCTCACTGAAGCTTTCTTT.

The rearrangement joins TRBV2 to TRBJ2-5; D possibly uses TRBD1 or TRBD2 (5 bases each). Germline V lookup: CDR1 SNHLY, CDR2 FYNNEI. CDR3 size: 14 residues. Trimming shortened V by 8 bases and J by 2 bases, and 15 bases separated the two germline ends. The CDR3 sequence is CASARDLAQETQYF. The CDR3 coding sequence is TGTGCCAGCGCCCGGGACCTAGCTCAAGAGACCCAGTACTTC.

This sequence joins TRBV27 and TRBJ2-7; 8 bases agree with TRBD2. Germline V gives CDR1 MNHEY, CDR2 SMNVEV (reference sequence). CDR3 length equals 15 residues. The V and J ends lost 0 bases and 3 bases, in that order; junction bases with no gene match: 4. The CDR3 loop reads CASSLSSGGVYEQYF. The CDR3 DNA reads TGTGCCAGCAGTTTATCGTCCGGGGGGGTCTACGAGCAGTACTTC.

The chain uses TRBV11-2 and TRBJ2-5; 10 nucleotides match TRBD1. The CDR3 has 13 amino acids. In germline, CDR1 is SGHAT, CDR2 FQNNGV. V lost 5 bases to trimming and J lost 4 bases; unmatched junction nucleotides: 1. The CDR3 DNA sequence: TGTGCCAGCAGCCGGGACAGGGGAGAGACCCAGTACTTC. Translation gives CASSRDRGETQYF.

The V and J genes are TRBV5-1 and TRBJ2-3, with D perhaps matching TRBD2 (6 bases). CDR1 and CDR2 from the germline V gene are SGHRS and YFSETQ. CDR3 length: 14 amino acids. Between the trimmed V and J ends, which lost 4 bases and 0 bases, there was a span of 9 bases. Here the CDR3 reads CASSPGDSTDTQYF. In DNA form, the CDR3 reads TGCGCCAGCAGCCCGGGGGACAGCACAGATACGCAGTATTTT. Supplemented by reference TRBV5-1 and TRBJ2-3, the full variable domain reads KAGVTQTPRYLIKTRGQQVTLSCSPISGHRSVSWYQQTPGQGLQFLFEYFSETQRNKGNFPGRFSGRQFSNSRSEMNVSTLELGDSALYLCASSPGDSTDTQYFGPGTRLTVL.